This TCR beta chain was obtained from a study of T cell responses to AZD1222 COVID-19 vaccine. V was cut by 5 bases and J by 0 bases, with 13 bases left in between. The CDR3 covers 15 residues. Germline V gene lookup returns CDR1 SGHVS and CDR2 FQNEAQ. The method was immunoSEQ multiplex PCR; TCRdb's version includes in-frame clones alone and lacks a portion of them. In the table there are tens of thousands of clones, around 87% of which are singletons. The chain employs TRBV7-8 and TRBJ1-2; no reliable D call. This clonotype was obtained from an adult in good health. Sample: peripheral blood, taken on day 0 of AZD1222 vaccination. In DNA, the CDR3 is TGTGCCAGCAGCACTCGGGCGGGGACTAACTATGGCTACACCTTC. Its protein is CASSTRAGTNYGYTF.